This TCR beta chain came from a study of blood T cell repertoires in COVID-19. Whole-study context: Some COVID-19 samples were acute and others convalescent; all came from the United States, Italy and Spain. PBMCs, B-cell-depleted T cells, or T cells were the source of the cDNA or gDNA that made up the material.

Under the authors' procedure: Amplification with reference gene primers provided the estimates of nucleated cell counts. TCRdb keeps only in-frame clones here, not all; method: immunoSEQ multiplex PCR. V, J and clone size were drawn from that table, and D and trimming were deduced from the DNA. Among about 260,000 clones, under 90% were seen once, and the ten largest hold 3.5% to 5%. V was cut by 2 bases and J by 3 bases, with 14 bases left in between. The V gene's germline CDR1 is MNHEY and CDR2 SMNVEV (reference sequence). The CDR3 spans 17 residues. The receptor comes from a man aged 55-75 years with acute or convalescent COVID-19. V and J are TRBV27 and TRBJ1-6; D call uncertain. Sequenced input: peripheral blood. The CDR3 coding sequence is TGTGCCAGCAGTTTAGTGGCAGGAGGCTTCTATAATTCACCCCTCCACTTT. It yields the protein CASSLVAGGFYNSPLHF.